This paragraph covers one TCR beta chain sequence. Its antigen target is currently unknown. No qualities accompany the bases; no much larger clone lies one base away. Reading the germline V gene (reference sequence) gives CDR1 GTSNPN and CDR2 SVGIG. The trim is 5 bases for V and 9 bases for J, with a gap of 14 bases between the germline ends. The CDR3 runs 13 residues from the cysteine to the phenylalanine. Kept here is only the CDR3 DNA, which spans 39 bases and is read in frame from base 1. This entry is derived from a study of a mutant IDH1 vaccine in newly diagnosed glioma (dated by TCRdb to the early 2020s). About the investigation overall: In the chemotherapy-containing groups, vaccination started alongside temozolomide cycles, whereas in patients who had radiotherapy alone it started 4-6 weeks after radiotherapy. Of the 25 to 40 patients who were treated, about 60% were male and approximately 38% were female, and the mean age was about 40 years. Before enrollment, patients had received standard therapy of radiotherapy alone, temozolomide alone, or radiochemotherapy with temozolomide; most received the combination. The week-35 safety follow-up took place at visit V12, and the week-47 end of study took place at visit V13. Peripheral blood samples were drawn at six visits, namely V03 (baseline), V05, V07, V10, V12 and V13. For exploratory analyses, roughly 25 treated patients had longitudinal TCRB deep sequencing done wherever samples were available.

Overall study outcomes, separate from this receptor: No apparent relationship was observed between pseudoprogression and alterations in the top peripheral T cell clonotypes detected by TCRB sequencing. Across multiple MHC alleles, vaccine-induced immune responses were seen in nearly 95% of patients. It was noted by the authors that analyses of patient blood samples could not be reproduced owing to sample limitations. Selection of PBMC samples for TCRB deep sequencing was based on availability.

Receptors were amplified or captured by the immunoSEQ multiplex PCR assay. Rearranged TCR beta chain sequences were amplified with the hsTCRB Kit following the manufacturer's protocol. TCRB libraries were sequenced on an Illumina MiSeq. In the original analysis: Demultiplexing, trimming and gene mapping were performed with the kit vendor's proprietary platform. In TCRdb, the immuneACCESS table is reduced to in-frame sequences with V and J assigned. These tables do not hold every clone; where another copy was compared, an unresolved V gene accounts for under half, and the others remain unexplained. V, J and clone size were drawn from that table, and D and trimming were deduced from the DNA. The sample table holds roughly 69,000 clones, of which 85% to 90% were seen once. Together, the top ten hold about 2% of the sample. Read against the paper, the sample's time point label means: week 35, safety follow-up. Every vaccine dose consisted of 300 ug of a 20-mer mutant IDH1 peptide in Montanide, administered subcutaneously together with topical imiquimod. Patients were given eight vaccinations, in weeks 1, 3, 5, 7, 11, 15, 19 and 23, which matched visits V03 through V10. Donors had newly diagnosed WHO grade 3 or 4 IDH1-mutant astrocytomas with loss of nuclear ATRX. The samples were drawn from NOA16, a multicentre, single-arm, open-label phase I trial in Germany that tested a mutant IDH1 peptide vaccine in humans for the first time. The DNeasy Blood and Tissue Kit was used to extract genomic DNA from EDTA blood for TCRB sequencing.

Material: PBMCs, obtained from a glioma patient whose treatment included an IDH1 peptide vaccine. The TCR was taken from a man aged 25-45 years with glioma. The chain is assembled from TRBV30 and TRBJ2-6; the D gene is possibly TRBD1 or TRBD2, each agreeing over 5 bases. The DNA sequence is given as TGTGCCTGGTCCGGGACCACCCACAACGTCCTGACTTTC. Translation gives CAWSGTTHNVLTF. The variable domain in full, with residues beyond the CDR3 obtained from the reference TRBV30 and TRBJ2-6 genes, is SQTIHQWPATLVQPVGSPLSLECTVEGTSNPNLYWYRQAAGRGLQLLFYSVGIGQISSEVPQNLSASRPQDRQFILSSKKLLLSDSGFYLCAWSGTTHNVLTFGAGSRLTVL.